Each of the 28 T cell receptor beta chains below was sequenced from the same sample in a study of blood T cell repertoires in COVID-19. Here immunoSEQ multiplex PCR was the method, and the copy in TCRdb shows in-frame clones only, minus some. The sample has 250,000 to 300,000 clones, around 88% seen once; the top ten hold roughly 5%. Sequenced material: peripheral blood. The receptors originated from a man aged 35 to 55 with acute or convalescent COVID-19.

This clone has only one observation. The CDR3 nucleotides read TGTGCCAGCAGCTTAGGGCAGGGCCCCGCTAACTATGGCTACACCTTC. Amino acids: CASSLGQGPANYGYTF. The rearrangement links TRBV7-2 to TRBJ1-2; TRBD1 is a possible D gene (5 bases). CDR1 SGHTA and CDR2 FQGNSA come from the germline V gene. The V end was cut by 1 base, the J end by 0 bases, with 12 bases between. This CDR3 has 16 amino acids.

V gene TRBV12-3 or TRBV12-4 combines with J gene TRBJ1-6; the D gene is possibly TRBD1 (6 bases). V was shortened by 2 bases and J by 10 bases, with 9 bases between the two germline ends. The CDR3 spans 13 residues. The CDR3 region has the DNA TGTGCCAGCAGTTTACGACAGGAGTCACCCCTCCACTTT. This codes for CASSLRQESPLHF.

This chain connects TRBV19 to TRBJ1-2, with 10 bases matching TRBD1. Germline V gives CDR1 LNHDA, CDR2 SQIVND (reference sequence). The CDR3 is made up of 15 amino acids. The junction had 9 bases not matched to a gene; V was cut back by 6 bases and J by 5 bases. CDR3 sequence reads: CASSLRQGAQYGYTF. The CDR3 DNA reads as TGTGCCAGTAGCCTAAGACAGGGGGCTCAATATGGCTACACCTTC.

About this clone itself: Other DNA sequences in this specimen translate into the identical CDR3. The rearrangement links TRBV5-1 to TRBJ2-1; 7 bases match TRBD2. Trimming took 0 bases from V and 6 from J; bases not matched to a gene: 6. CDR1 SGHRS and CDR2 YFSETQ come from the germline V gene. The CDR3 is 15 amino acids. CDR3 nucleotides: TGCGCCAGCAGCTTGGCCGGGGGGACGGGCAATGAGCAGTTCTTC. Its translation: CASSLAGGTGNEQFF. Together with reference TRBV5-1 and TRBJ2-1, the CDR3 gives the full variable domain: KAGVTQTPRYLIKTRGQQVTLSCSPISGHRSVSWYQQTPGQGLQFLFEYFSETQRNKGNFPGRFSGRQFSNSRSEMNVSTLELGDSALYLCASSLAGGTGNEQFFGPGTRLTVL.

The genes are TRBV6-6 and TRBJ2-2, with 11 bases aligning to TRBD2. Losses at the gene ends were 3 bases for V and 5 bases for J; bases not matched to a gene: 2. The CDR3 covers 15 residues. The germline CDR1 and CDR2 sequences are MNHNY and SVGAGI (reference sequence). For the CDR3, the DNA is TGTGCCAGCAGTTATGTAGCGGGGGGGACCGGGGAGCTGTTTTTT. Protein product: CASSYVAGGTGELFF.

This clone was counted once. This chain uses TRBV10-3 with TRBJ1-6; 7 bases align to TRBD1. J was trimmed by 7 bases and V by 8 bases; bases with no gene match: 5. The germline V gene encodes CDR1 ENHRY and CDR2 SYGVKD. The length of the CDR3 is 13 residues. The CDR3 sequence is CAIRQGLNSPLHF. CDR3 DNA: TGTGCCATCCGACAGGGCCTCAATTCACCCCTCCACTTT.

CDR3 protein: CASSVTGPLSYEQYF. The CDR3 bases are TGTGCCAGCAGCGTGACAGGGCCACTCTCCTACGAGCAGTACTTC. This chain joins TRBV5-4 and TRBJ2-7; 7 bases are shared with TRBD1. Trimming removed 4 bases from V and 0 bases from J; junction bases left unmatched: 7. This CDR3 is 15 amino acids long. The germline CDR1 and CDR2 sequences are SGHNT and YYREEE (reference sequence).

J is TRBJ1-2 and V is TRBV28; D possibly corresponds to TRBD1 (5 bases). CDR1 MDHEN and CDR2 SYDVKM come from the germline V gene. The CDR3 sequence is 14 residues long. Trimming shortened V by 2 bases and J by 8 bases, and 15 bases separated the two germline ends. CDR3 coding DNA: TGTGCCAGCAGTTTAGGGGCAGGCCCTAGGGGCTACACCTTC. Protein sequence: CASSLGAGPRGYTF.

The chain recombines TRBV12-3 or TRBV12-4 with TRBJ1-5; perhaps TRBD1 as D (6 bases). This CDR3 has 12 residues. The V end was cut by 5 bases, the J end by 15 bases, with 17 bases between. The CDR3 here is CASSILTGRRHF. The DNA of the CDR3 is TGTGCCAGCAGTATTTTGACAGGCCGACGGCATTTT.

The rearrangement uses TRBV24-1 and TRBJ1-1; D unclear. Trimming removed 3 bases at V and 7 bases at J, with 17 bases between. Germline CDR1 and CDR2: KGHDR and SFDVKD. The CDR3 contains 15 residues. CDR3 in DNA: TGTGCCACCAGTGATGCCAGGCGCGGACGGGATGAAGCTTTCTTT. This translates into CATSDARRGRDEAFF.

The chain couples TRBV4-2 to TRBJ1-4; no firm D call. The germline V and J ends were trimmed by 4 bases and 8 bases, with 23 bases remaining between them. This CDR3 contains 17 residues. CDR1 LGHNA and CDR2 YNFKEQ come from the germline V gene. In DNA form, the CDR3 reads TGTGCCAGCAGCCGGGTAGATCAGCGGGGTCCGGGGGAAAAACTGTTTTTT. This gives the protein CASSRVDQRGPGEKLFF.

The genes are TRBV7-3 and TRBJ1-2, with D maybe TRBD1 (6 bases). Germline V gives CDR1 SGHTA, CDR2 FQGTGA. V gave up 2 bases and J gave up 4 bases, with 8 bases separating them. The CDR3 is 13 amino acids. Here the CDR3 reads CASSLQGSYGYTF. The CDR3 DNA reads as TGTGCCAGCAGCTTACAGGGGAGCTATGGCTACACCTTC.

The chain combines TRBV2 with TRBJ1-1; D perhaps matches TRBD1 (6 bases). The V end lost 7 bases, the J end lost 3 bases, and 12 bases lay between the germline ends. The CDR3 consists of 13 residues. CDR1 and CDR2 (germline): SNHLY, FYNNEI. The CDR3 nucleotides are TGTGCCAGCATAGCAGGGGCGGACACTGAAGCTTTCTTT. This gives the protein CASIAGADTEAFF.

The chain recombines TRBV12-5 with TRBJ2-3; 7 bases line up with TRBD2. After removal of 3 bases from V and 2 bases from J, the junction contained 11 bases not matched to a gene. CDR1 LGHNT and CDR2 FRNRAP come from the germline V gene. The CDR3 loop spans 17 amino acids. The DNA for the CDR3 is TGTGCTAGTGGTTTCCGACCGCTAGCGGCCTTCACAGATACGCAGTATTTT. Translating gives CASGFRPLAAFTDTQYF.

The CDR3 DNA follows: TGTGCCAGTAGTAGACAAGCAACTAATGAAAAACTGTTTTTT. Translating it yields CASSRQATNEKLFF. This sequence joins TRBV19 and TRBJ1-4; D is uncertain. The CDR3 has 14 residues. Germline V gene lookup returns CDR1 LNHDA and CDR2 SQIVND (reference sequence). V lost 4 bases and J lost 0, with 6 bases in between.

This clone is a singleton in its sample. The V call is TRBV9, the J call TRBJ1-1, with TRBD1 matching over 10 bases. Trimming cost V 3 bases and J 1 base; bases outside gene matches: 6. CDR3 length equals 16 residues. Germline lookup yields CDR1 SGDLS and CDR2 YYNGEE. CDR3 protein: CASSEGTGVGNTEAFF. For the CDR3, the DNA is TGTGCCAGCAGCGAGGGGACAGGGGTCGGGAACACTGAAGCTTTCTTT. The full variable domain, rest sourced from reference TRBV9 and TRBJ1-1, is DSGVTQTPKHLITATGQRVTLRCSPRSGDLSVYWYQQSLDQGLQFLIQYYNGEERAKGNILERFSAQQFPDLHSELNLSSLELGDSALYFCASSEGTGVGNTEAFFGQGTRLTVV.

A single count supports this clone. The chain is built from TRBV2 and TRBJ2-1; 8 positions match TRBD1. The V gene end was trimmed by 2 bases and the J gene end by 5 bases; junction bases not matched to a gene: 5. CDR1 is SNHLY and CDR2 is FYNNEI in the germline V gene. The length of the CDR3 is 15 residues. The CDR3 spells CASSETGTGNNEQFF. CDR3 nucleotide sequence: TGTGCCAGCAGTGAAACGGGGACAGGTAACAATGAGCAGTTCTTC.

V gene TRBV11-3 combines with J gene TRBJ2-7, with 8 bases identical to TRBD2. The CDR3 is 15 amino acids. V shed 4 bases and J 0 bases; nucleotides not matched to a gene: 5. From germline, CDR1 is SGHNT and CDR2 YENEEA. The DNA of the CDR3 is TGTGCCAGCAGCTCCGGGAGCGGGAGCTCCTACGAGCAGTACTTC. The encoded protein is CASSSGSGSSYEQYF. The full variable domain, its missing parts supplied by reference TRBV11-3 and TRBJ2-7, is EAGVVQSPRYKIIEKKQPVAFWCNPISGHNTLYWYLQNLGQGPELLIRYENEEAVDDSQLPKDRFSAERLKGVDSTLKIQPAELGDSAVYLCASSSGSGSSYEQYFGPGTRLTVT.

Remarks on this clone: This same CDR3 is encoded by further DNA sequences in the sample. The rearrangement links TRBV18 to TRBJ1-2, with 9 bases fitting TRBD1. Germline V CDR1 and CDR2: KGHSH, LQKENI. V was pared by 6 bases and J by 8 bases, with 7 bases of the junction left unmatched. The CDR3 has 13 amino acids. CDR3 DNA: TGTGCCAGCTCTCAGACAGGGGGGGACGGCTACACCTTC. The encoded protein is CASSQTGGDGYTF.

This clone turned up a few times. The chain has TRBV7-2 and TRBJ1-2; 8 bases align to TRBD1. This CDR3 has 15 residues. With V trimmed by 4 bases and J by 4 bases, 8 bases remained unmatched. Germline V gene data show CDR1 as SGHTA and CDR2 as FQGNSA. CDR3 nucleotides: TGTGCCAGCAGCTCGGACAGGGTTTTTTTCTATGGCTACACCTTC. It specifies CASSSDRVFFYGYTF.

The J gene is TRBJ2-2, the V gene TRBV3-1 (or the pseudogene TRBV3-2); 8 bases align to TRBD1. The CDR3 loop spans 14 amino acids. Germline CDR1 reads LGHDT; CDR2 reads YNNKEL (reference sequence). J gave up 8 bases and V 4 bases, and 6 bases lay outside the gene matches. CDR3 amino acids: CASSPQDREGELFF. The CDR3 DNA sequence: TGTGCCAGCAGCCCCCAGGACAGGGAAGGGGAGCTGTTTTTT.

The DNA for the CDR3 is TGTGCCAGCAGCCTAGAGACAGGATTGAGCTACACCTTC. It yields the protein CASSLETGLSYTF. The chain joins TRBV7-8 to TRBJ1-2; a weak D match, TRBD1 (6 bases). V was trimmed by 5 bases and J by 9 bases, leaving 16 bases between them. CDR3 length: 13 amino acids. CDR1 and CDR2 (germline): SGHVS, FQNEAQ. Variable domain in full (rest from reference TRBV7-8 and TRBJ1-2): GAGVSQSPRYKVAKRGQDVALRCDPISGHVSLFWYQQALGQGPEFLTYFQNEAQLDKSGLPSDRFFAERPEGSVSTLKIQRTQQEDSAVYLCASSLETGLSYTFGSGTRLTVV.

This rearrangement joins TRBV5-1 to TRBJ2-3, with 8 bases fitting TRBD2. CDR3 length: 15 amino acids. The V gene end was trimmed by 2 bases and the J gene end by 3 bases; junction bases not matched to a gene: 5. Per the germline V gene, CDR1 is SGHRS and CDR2 is YFSETQ. The CDR3 bases are TGCGCCAGCAGCTTAGCGGGGGTGGCTACAGATACGCAGTATTTT. The encoded protein is CASSLAGVATDTQYF.

The gene calls are TRBV5-5 and TRBJ2-7; 7 positions agree with TRBD1. Germline values: CDR1 SGHKS, CDR2 YYEKEE (reference sequence). There are 14 residues in the CDR3. J gave up 3 bases and V 0 bases, and 3 bases lay outside the gene matches. CDR3 sequence (DNA): TGTGCCAGCAGCTTGGGACAGGGTATCTACGAGCAGTACTTC. The encoded protein is CASSLGQGIYEQYF.

The rearrangement uses TRBV6-6 and TRBJ1-3; D not resolved. The CDR3 has 14 amino acids. Trimming stripped 2 bases from V and 4 bases from J, with 9 bases between. CDR1 is MNHNY, CDR2 SVGAGI, per germline (reference sequence). The CDR3 DNA follows: TGTGCCAGCAGTTACGAGCCACCCGGAAACACCATATATTTT. Protein product: CASSYEPPGNTIYF.

The chain joins TRBV19 to TRBJ1-1; TRBD1 matches 8 bases. This CDR3 spans 15 amino acids. Per germline, CDR1 LNHDA and CDR2 SQIVND (reference sequence). Losses at the gene ends were 5 bases for V and 4 bases for J; bases not matched to a gene: 9. The CDR3 bases are TGTGCCAGTAGTGTTCAGGGGGCGCAGGGCACTGAAGCTTTCTTT. It yields the protein CASSVQGAQGTEAFF. The full variable domain, with the rest looked up from reference TRBV19 and TRBJ1-1, is DGGITQSPKYLFRKEGQNVTLSCEQNLNHDAMYWYRQDPGQGLRLIYYSQIVNDFQKGDIAEGYSVSREKKESFPLTVTSAQKNPTAFYLCASSVQGAQGTEAFFGQGTRLTVV.

The chain employs TRBV12-5 and TRBJ2-1, with 9 bases fitting TRBD1. V was pared by 5 bases and J by 8 bases, with 7 bases of the junction left unmatched. CDR1 is LGHNT, CDR2 FRNRAP, per germline. CDR3 length: 14 residues. As DNA, the CDR3 is TGTGCTAGTGGTCCACGGGACAGGGATTATGAGCAGTTCTTC. Its translation is CASGPRDRDYEQFF.

The chain combines TRBV6-5 with TRBJ2-7, with 8 bases identical to TRBD1. The J segment lost 4 bases and the V segment lost 0 bases, leaving 2 bases of the junction unmatched. Germline CDR1 is MNHEY and CDR2 is SVGAGI. The CDR3 sequence is 14 residues long. The chain's CDR3 is CASSYSNRGYEQYF. In DNA, the CDR3 is TGTGCCAGCAGTTACTCGAACAGGGGGTACGAGCAGTACTTC.